Listed here are 10 T cell receptor beta chains from one sample, sequenced in a study of beta chain features in type 1 diabetes. Reverse transcribing all isolated RNA meant expressed TCRB transcripts were sequenced. This table comes from immunoSEQ multiplex PCR, and its TCRdb copy is limited to in-frame clones, with some not included. The table has 350,000 to 450,000 clones, roughly 13% seen once. Material: naive CD4+ T cells from blood. The receptor set was obtained from a young man in good health.

The table lists this clone with a few counts. The DNA for the CDR3 is TGTGCCAGCAGAAACGACGGGACTCACTACGAGCAGTACTTC. Residues: CASRNDGTHYEQYF. The V and J genes are TRBV7-9 and TRBJ2-7; D might be TRBD2 (6 bases). The CDR3 spans 14 residues. Germline CDR1 and CDR2: SEHNR and FQNEAQ (reference sequence). V lost 6 bases and J lost 3, with 15 bases in between.

This clone showed up just once. The V gene is TRBV5-4, the J gene TRBJ1-1; D is unresolved. The CDR3 is made up of 16 amino acids. Per germline, CDR1 SGHNT and CDR2 YYREEE (reference sequence). Deletions cut 3 bases from V and 3 bases from J, with 18 bases between. The CDR3 region is CASSSAARVGDTEAFF. Here the CDR3 DNA reads TGTGCCAGCAGCTCAGCCGCTAGGGTTGGAGACACTGAAGCTTTCTTT. Full variable domain (rest looked up from reference TRBV5-4 and TRBJ1-1): ETGVTQSPTHLIKTRGQQVTLRCSSQSGHNTVSWYQQALGQGPQFIFQYYREEENGRGNFPPRFSGLQFPNYSSELNVNALELDDSALYLCASSSAARVGDTEAFFGQGTRLTVV.

This clone was detected only a few times. The chain recombines TRBV4-3 with TRBJ2-1; D remains unclear. CDR1 and CDR2 (germline): LGHNA, YSLEER. The CDR3 consists of 15 residues. V was pared by 2 bases and J by 5 bases, with 13 bases between. The CDR3 loop reads CASSQQASPDNEQFF. CDR3 DNA: TGCGCCAGCAGCCAACAGGCCAGCCCAGACAATGAGCAGTTCTTC.

This clone came up a few times. V usage is TRBV27 and J usage is TRBJ1-6; tentative D call: TRBD1 (6 bases). The CDR3 has 15 amino acids. The V end was cut by 5 bases, the J end by 7 bases, with 15 bases between. CDR1 is MNHEY, CDR2 SMNVEV, per germline (reference sequence). The CDR3, as DNA: TGTGCCAGCAGTGTCCCTTGGGACACAAATTCACCCCTCCACTTT. This sequence encodes CASSVPWDTNSPLHF.

A few counts support this clone. V gene TRBV5-6 combines with J gene TRBJ1-6, with a weak D call TRBD1 (5 bases). The germline V gene has CDR1 SGHDT and CDR2 YYEEEE. V was shortened by 0 bases and J by 12 bases, with 16 bases between the two germline ends. This CDR3 contains 15 residues. The CDR3 spells CASSLAGQGWGPLHF. CDR3 DNA: TGTGCCAGCAGCTTGGCCGGACAAGGGTGGGGACCCCTCCACTTT.

This clone was observed a few times. This chain links TRBV6-6 with TRBJ2-7, with a weak D call TRBD1 (5 bases). CDR1 and CDR2 from the germline V gene are MNHNY and SVGAGI (reference sequence). V shed 6 bases and J shed 6 bases, with 15 bases lying between them. This CDR3 is 13 amino acids long. CDR3 sequence (DNA): TGTGCCAGCAGAGGCTTAGGGGTTGGCGAGCAGTACGTC. Translation: CASRGLGVGEQYV.

This chain connects TRBV11-2 to TRBJ2-1; D gene uncertain. V was cut by 5 bases and J by 7 bases, with 6 bases left in between. CDR1 is SGHAT, CDR2 FQNNGV, per germline. This CDR3 contains 11 residues. The chain's CDR3 is CASSRKNEQFF. As DNA, the CDR3 is TGTGCCAGCAGCAGAAAGAATGAGCAGTTCTTC.

This clone appeared a few times. V is TRBV30 and J is TRBJ2-5, with 7 bases identical to TRBD1. The trim removed 2 bases at V and 3 bases at J, leaving 3 bases unmatched. CDR3 length: 13 residues. Germline V gives CDR1 GTSNPN, CDR2 SVGIG (reference sequence). The CDR3 DNA sequence: TGTGCCTGGAGTAGGGACAGCAAAGAGACCCAGTACTTC. As protein: CAWSRDSKETQYF.

This clone was observed a handful of times. The gene calls are TRBV5-4 and TRBJ2-1; 9 nucleotides agree with TRBD1. Germline V gene sequence: CDR1 SGHNT, CDR2 YYREEE (reference sequence). Trimming at V came to 1 base and at J to 8 bases, leaving 1 base not matched to a gene. CDR3 length: 13 amino acids. The CDR3 spells CASSLTGGDEQFF. DNA of the CDR3: TGTGCCAGCAGCTTGACAGGGGGCGATGAGCAGTTCTTC.

This clone was counted a few times. The chain combines TRBV6-1 with TRBJ2-7; D is unclear. The CDR3 totals 11 residues. Germline V gene lookup returns CDR1 MNHNS and CDR2 SASEGT. With 4 bases removed from V and 4 bases from J, the gap between germline ends came to 5 bases. Written as DNA, the CDR3 is TGTGCCAGCAGTGCGAGGTACGAGCAGTACGTC. Its translation: CASSARYEQYV.